The 27 T cell receptor beta chains listed next were all sequenced from one sample in a study of T cells after yellow fever vaccination. TCRdb called the 5' RACE reads again in MiXCR, with one record for every CDR3 protein. This table has about 32,000 distinct CDR3 sequences, roughly a tenth appearing once. Sequences were derived from PBMCs, either bulk or a sorted T-cell subset (CD4+, CD8+, memory, or dextramer-sorted; not recorded which), sampled roughly 15 days after the first yellow fever vaccination. The receptors stem from a man younger than 35 who received the YFV17D yellow fever vaccine.

This clonotype was observed many times. The chain employs TRBV4-3 and TRBJ2-3, with D unresolved. Germline values: CDR1 LGHNA, CDR2 YSLEER. The CDR3 is 14 amino acids. The germline V and J ends were trimmed by 3 bases and 2 bases, with 9 bases remaining between them. CDR3 region: CASSHDTNTDTQYF. The CDR3 bases are TGCGCCAGCAGCCATGATACCAACACAGATACGCAGTATTTT.

This clonotype was seen at least ten times. The chain is built from TRBV5-6 and TRBJ2-1, with no clear D. The CDR3 is made up of 15 amino acids. The germline CDR1 and CDR2 sequences are SGHDT and YYEEEE. V lost 0 bases, J lost 6 bases, and 13 bases lay in between. The CDR3 DNA is TGTGCCAGCAGCTTGGCTTTTAGGGTCGCCAATGAGCAGTTCTTC. Protein sequence: CASSLAFRVANEQFF. Using reference TRBV5-6 and TRBJ2-1 for the parts outside the CDR3, the full variable domain is DAGVTQSPTHLIKTRGQQVTLRCSPKSGHDTVSWYQQALGQGPQFIFQYYEEEERQRGNFPDRFSGHQFPNYSSELNVNALLLGDSALYLCASSLAFRVANEQFFGPGTRLTVL.

This clonotype was counted ten times or more. This rearrangement joins TRBV20-1 to TRBJ1-2; a weak D match, TRBD1 (6 bases). Germline assignment: CDR1 DFQATT and CDR2 SNEGSKA (reference sequence). The CDR3 is 13 amino acids. V dropped 4 bases and J dropped 7 bases, with 16 bases sitting between them. CDR3 nucleotide sequence: TGCAGTGCTAACCGGGGGGGCTGGGGTGGCTACACCTTC. It translates to CSANRGGWGGYTF.

Many counts were recorded for this clonotype. The V gene is TRBV11-2, the J gene TRBJ1-4, with no clear D. V lost 5 bases and J 6 bases, leaving 22 bases between the germline ends. Germline V gives CDR1 SGHAT, CDR2 FQNNGV. CDR3 size: 17 residues. CDR3 sequence reads: CASSPPNRGSRDEKLFF. DNA of the CDR3: TGTGCCAGCAGCCCCCCAAATAGAGGGTCAAGGGATGAAAAACTGTTTTTT.

The sample holds many counts of this clonotype. The chain is built from TRBV24-1 and TRBJ2-3; D remains unclear. Trimming left V 1 base short and J 0 bases short, with 4 bases between. Germline loops: CDR1 KGHDR, CDR2 SFDVKD. This CDR3 region has 14 residues. The CDR3 DNA is TGTGCCACCAGTGATTTCACTAGCACAGATACGCAGTATTTT. Amino acid sequence: CATSDFTSTDTQYF.

This clonotype came up many times. This sequence joins TRBV19 and TRBJ2-1; D call uncertain. The CDR3 is 12 residues long. Trimming took off 2 bases at V and 7 bases at J, with 6 bases between the two ends. CDR1 LNHDA and CDR2 SQIVND come from the germline V gene (reference sequence). CDR3 loop: CASSIFRNEQFF. CDR3 nucleotide sequence: TGTGCCAGTAGTATATTTAGGAATGAGCAGTTCTTC. The variable domain in full, with the rest retrieved from reference TRBV19 and TRBJ2-1, is DGGITQSPKYLFRKEGQNVTLSCEQNLNHDAMYWYRQDPGQGLRLIYYSQIVNDFQKGDIAEGYSVSREKKESFPLTVTSAQKNPTAFYLCASSIFRNEQFFGPGTRLTVL.

This clonotype was counted ten times or more. This chain links TRBV4-2 with TRBJ2-3; a possible D gene is TRBD2 (5 bases). Per the germline V gene, CDR1 is LGHNA and CDR2 is YNFKEQ. V was pared by 4 bases and J by 0 bases, with 14 bases between. This CDR3 spans 16 amino acids. DNA of the CDR3: TGTGCCAGCAGCCGGCGAGGGCTACCTAGCACAGATACGCAGTATTTT. It yields the protein CASSRRGLPSTDTQYF.

On this clonotype itself: A clone one base away is much larger, so this may be a read error. The rearrangement joins TRBV4-1 to TRBJ2-2; D possibly corresponds to TRBD1 (6 bases). Germline V gene data show CDR1 as MGHRA and CDR2 as YSYEKL. V was pared by 1 base and J by 9 bases, with 15 bases between. This CDR3 contains 15 residues. The CDR3 protein is CASSQAGGRGRELFF. The CDR3 DNA reads as TGCGCCAGCAGCCAAGCTGGGGGCCGCGGCCGGGAGCTGTTTTTT.

This clonotype has ten or more counts. The chain recombines TRBV14 with TRBJ1-2; D gene unclear. Trimming shortened V by 5 bases and J by 6 bases, and 19 bases separated the two germline ends. Germline CDR1 is SGHDN and CDR2 is FVKESK. The CDR3 consists of 15 residues. The CDR3 coding sequence is TGTGCCAGCAGCGATCACCGAAATAGGGAGGATGGCTACACCTTC. Translation gives CASSDHRNREDGYTF.

This clonotype has ten or more counts. The chain joins TRBV24-1 to TRBJ2-2; D uncertain. The CDR3 loop spans 13 amino acids. Germline V CDR1 and CDR2: KGHDR, SFDVKD. V lost 9 bases and J 1 base, leaving 8 bases between the germline ends. The CDR3 nucleotides read TGTGCCACCGGGATGGAGAACACCGGGGAGCTGTTTTTT. Translation: CATGMENTGELFF.

Ten or more counts support this clonotype. The chain employs TRBV5-1 and TRBJ1-6; TRBD1 might be the D (5 bases). CDR1 and CDR2 from the germline V gene are SGHRS and YFSETQ. V lost 0 bases, J lost 6 bases, and 13 bases lay in between. The CDR3 contains 16 residues. The CDR3 spells CASSLEMGLPNSPLHF. CDR3 nucleotide sequence: TGCGCCAGCAGCTTGGAAATGGGACTGCCTAATTCACCCCTCCACTTT. The full variable domain, rest sourced from reference TRBV5-1 and TRBJ1-6, is KAGVTQTPRYLIKTRGQQVTLSCSPISGHRSVSWYQQTPGQGLQFLFEYFSETQRNKGNFPGRFSGRQFSNSRSEMNVSTLELGDSALYLCASSLEMGLPNSPLHFGNGTRLTVT.

This clonotype has a count of ten or more. The CDR3 here is CASSLVASGTGDYEQYF. In DNA form, the CDR3 reads TGTGCCAGCAGCTTGGTGGCTTCCGGGACAGGGGACTACGAGCAGTACTTC. The rearrangement uses TRBV5-5 and TRBJ2-7, with 10 nucleotides matching TRBD1. Losses at the gene ends were 0 bases for V and 3 bases for J; bases not matched to a gene: 9. Germline CDR1 and CDR2: SGHKS and YYEKEE (reference sequence). The CDR3 contains 17 residues.

This clonotype was seen ten or more times. V is TRBV5-1 and J is TRBJ1-1, with D possibly being TRBD1 (6 bases). Germline V gene data show CDR1 as SGHRS and CDR2 as YFSETQ. V was shortened by 4 bases and J by 5 bases, with 12 bases between the two germline ends. The length of the CDR3 is 13 residues. The CDR3 spells CASSAQGRTEAFF. The CDR3 nucleotides read TGCGCCAGCAGCGCCCAGGGGAGAACTGAAGCTTTCTTT. Complete variable domain (other parts from reference TRBV5-1 and TRBJ1-1): KAGVTQTPRYLIKTRGQQVTLSCSPISGHRSVSWYQQTPGQGLQFLFEYFSETQRNKGNFPGRFSGRQFSNSRSEMNVSTLELGDSALYLCASSAQGRTEAFFGQGTRLTVV.

This clonotype has a count of ten or more. The chain employs TRBV4-2 and TRBJ1-4, with D possibly TRBD1 on 5 matching bases. Germline V lookup: CDR1 LGHNA, CDR2 YNFKEQ. The CDR3 contains 14 residues. The V gene lost 1 base and the J gene lost 6 bases, with 9 bases spanning the gap. Here the CDR3 DNA reads TGTGCCAGCAGCCAAGGGGGCGGGTATGAAAAACTGTTTTTT. Translated: CASSQGGGYEKLFF.

The genes are TRBV4-2 and TRBJ2-1; D gene uncertain. The V gene's germline CDR1 is LGHNA and CDR2 YNFKEQ. V was pared by 4 bases and J by 10 bases, with 14 bases between. The CDR3 has 13 amino acids. Here the CDR3 DNA reads TGTGCCAGCAGCCCTAGGCTACACTGCGAGCAGTTCTTC. This translates into CASSPRLHCEQFF.

This clonotype was observed at least ten times. The rearrangement links TRBV12-3 or TRBV12-4 to TRBJ1-5; no clear D. This CDR3 is built from 15 residues. The V end was cut by 5 bases, the J end by 0 bases, with 11 bases between. This CDR3 reads CASSPAGYSNQPQHF. DNA of the CDR3: TGTGCCAGCAGTCCCGCAGGATATAGCAATCAGCCCCAGCATTTT.

This clonotype came up many times. V and J are TRBV6-2 or TRBV6-3 and TRBJ2-1; 16 positions agree with TRBD2. This CDR3 is built from 19 residues. The germline gives CDR1 MNHEY, CDR2 SVGEGT. V was clipped by 6 bases and J by 8 bases; unmatched bases: 16. CDR3 nucleotide sequence: TGTGCCAGCAGGACCGGGACTAGCGGGGGGGCCGTCATGAGCCATGAGCAGTTCTTC. It yields the protein CASRTGTSGGAVMSHEQFF.

This clonotype was seen many times. V gene TRBV18 combines with J gene TRBJ2-2, with D unclear. The CDR3 has 12 amino acids. Trimming left V 2 bases short and J 9 bases short, with 7 bases between. Germline-derived CDR1 and CDR2 are KGHSH and LQKENI. The CDR3 loop is CASSPYGRELFF. CDR3 coding DNA: TGTGCCAGCTCACCATACGGAAGGGAGCTGTTTTTT.

A remark on this clonotype: A much larger clone lies a single base off, so this may be a read error. The V and J genes are TRBV5-1 and TRBJ2-1; a weak D match, TRBD1 (5 bases). V gave up 3 bases and J gave up 7 bases, with 17 bases separating them. The CDR3 is made up of 15 amino acids. Germline CDR1 is SGHRS and CDR2 is YFSETQ. The CDR3 here is CASSYELGPNNEQFF. CDR3 bases: TGCGCCAGCAGCTACGAGCTGGGGCCCAATAATGAGCAGTTCTTC. The full variable domain, its missing parts supplied by reference TRBV5-1 and TRBJ2-1, is KAGVTQTPRYLIKTRGQQVTLSCSPISGHRSVSWYQQTPGQGLQFLFEYFSETQRNKGNFPGRFSGRQFSNSRSEMNVSTLELGDSALYLCASSYELGPNNEQFFGPGTRLTVL.

About this clonotype: One base away lies a much larger clone, so this may be a sequencing read error. The chain links TRBV7-9 to TRBJ2-2; D gene uncertain. Germline CDR1 reads SEHNR; CDR2 reads FQNEAQ (reference sequence). The CDR3 spans 14 residues. The CDR3 region is CASSLHLSTEELFF. CDR3 nucleotide sequence: TGTGCCAGCAGCCTACATCTTAGCACCGAGGAGCTGTTTTTT.

This clonotype was found a few times. J is TRBJ1-2 and V is TRBV30; perhaps TRBD1 as D (6 bases). Looked up from germline, CDR1 is GTSNPN and CDR2 is SVGIG (reference sequence). Trimming removed 4 bases from V and 8 bases from J, with 14 bases in between. The CDR3 has 12 amino acids. The CDR3 nucleotides read TGTGCCTGGACTCCCGGGGGGCAGGGCTACACCTTC. This translates into CAWTPGGQGYTF. Full variable domain (outside the CDR3, taken from reference TRBV30 and TRBJ1-2): SQTIHQWPATLVQPVGSPLSLECTVEGTSNPNLYWYRQAAGRGLQLLFYSVGIGQISSEVPQNLSASRPQDRQFILSSKKLLLSDSGFYLCAWTPGGQGYTFGSGTRLTVV.

This clonotype was seen a handful of times. The chain carries TRBV7-2 and TRBJ2-1; 8 bases fit TRBD1. Unmatched junction bases numbered 6, after V lost 5 bases and J lost 6 bases. This CDR3 comprises 14 residues. The germline CDR1 and CDR2 sequences are SGHTA and FQGNSA. The CDR3 nucleotides are TGTGCCAGCAGCGGGACAGGTGGTCGCAATGAGCAGTTCTTC. It is translated as CASSGTGGRNEQFF. The full variable domain, rest sourced from reference TRBV7-2 and TRBJ2-1, is GAGVSQSPSNKVTEKGKDVELRCDPISGHTALYWYRQSLGQGLEFLIYFQGNSAPDKSGLPSDRFSAERTGGSVSTLTIQRTQQEDSAVYLCASSGTGGRNEQFFGPGTRLTVL.

This clonotype appeared many times. The rearrangement links TRBV30 to TRBJ1-2; D gene ambiguous. The V end was cut by 1 base, the J end by 4 bases, with 10 bases between. The CDR3 length is 13 residues. Germline CDR1 GTSNPN, CDR2 SVGIG (reference sequence). CDR3 nucleotides: TGTGCCTGGAGTGGAGGAGCCTTCTATGGCTACACCTTC. Translated: CAWSGGAFYGYTF.

Many counts were recorded for this clonotype. The chain links TRBV6-5 to TRBJ2-2; no firm D call. The V end was cut by 4 bases, the J end by 0 bases, with 9 bases between. In germline, CDR1 is MNHEY, CDR2 SVGAGI. The CDR3 runs to 15 residues. The chain's CDR3 is CASSFESPNTGELFF. In DNA form, the CDR3 reads TGTGCCAGCAGTTTCGAGAGTCCGAACACCGGGGAGCTGTTTTTT.

Many counts were recorded for this clonotype. The chain uses TRBV7-8 and TRBJ2-2, with D maybe TRBD2 (6 bases). This CDR3 contains 18 residues. CDR1 is SGHVS, CDR2 FQNEAQ, per germline. V was trimmed by 2 bases and J by 1 base, leaving 17 bases between them. The chain's CDR3 is CASSLLSRRGGNTGELFF. The CDR3 region has the DNA TGTGCCAGCAGCTTATTAAGTAGACGGGGAGGGAACACCGGGGAGCTGTTTTTT. Variable domain in full (rest from reference TRBV7-8 and TRBJ2-2): GAGVSQSPRYKVAKRGQDVALRCDPISGHVSLFWYQQALGQGPEFLTYFQNEAQLDKSGLPSDRFFAERPEGSVSTLKIQRTQQEDSAVYLCASSLLSRRGGNTGELFFGEGSRLTVL.

On this clonotype: A much larger clone differs by one base, so this may be a read error. The rearrangement uses TRBV6-1 and TRBJ2-5, with D possibly matching TRBD1 (6 bases). V was shortened by 6 bases and J by 7 bases, with 18 bases between the two germline ends. The CDR3 consists of 14 residues. Germline lookup yields CDR1 MNHNS and CDR2 SASEGT. The CDR3 here is CASRQQGIGGTQYF. DNA for the CDR3: TGTGCCAGCAGACAACAGGGAATAGGTGGGACCCAGTACTTC.

This clonotype was seen many times. J is TRBJ1-1 and V is TRBV4-1; D perhaps matches TRBD1 (6 bases). The CDR3 is made up of 13 amino acids. Trimming removed 5 bases at V and 7 bases at J, with 14 bases between. Germline V gives CDR1 MGHRA, CDR2 YSYEKL. CDR3 region: CASSKRQEYEAFF. CDR3 sequence (DNA): TGCGCCAGCAGCAAGAGACAGGAGTATGAAGCTTTCTTT.